This T cell receptor beta chain was identified in a study of T cells in localized non-small cell lung cancer. The V end lost 4 bases, the J end lost 7 bases, and 14 bases lay between the germline ends. The CDR3 has 14 amino acids. Germline V gives CDR1 SGHNT, CDR2 YENEEA. To note about this clone: What it binds is unknown.

General observations from the study: Longer overall survival accompanied higher blood T cell density. Adjacent lung tissue had a median about 60 of the top 100 clones found in the tumor. Tumor trailed uninvolved adjacent lung in T cell clonality, which peaked there.

Assay used: immunoSEQ multiplex PCR; TCRdb lists only in-frame clones, some missing. The sample lists some 1,000 clones, less than 25% occurring once. The TCR comes from a male donor aged 60 or older with stage I lung adenocarcinoma. Source: normal lung tissue next to the tumor, taken before any cancer treatment. The rearrangement joins TRBV11-3 to TRBJ2-4; possible D gene TRBD2, 6 bases. CDR3 loop: CASSSRGGGNIQYF. CDR3 coding DNA: TGTGCCAGCAGCTCCCGAGGTGGGGGGAACATTCAGTACTTC.